This T cell receptor beta chain was obtained from a study of OX40 agonist ivuxolimab in advanced cancers. For the study at large: Dose-escalation patients were diagnosed with hepatocellular carcinoma, melanoma, renal cell cancer or head and neck cancer. Three patients showed partial responses: one hepatocellular carcinoma and two cutaneous melanoma cases. Study outcomes and limitations: Relative to CD4+, CD8+ T cells held more expanded clones on average.

Profiling relied on immunoSEQ multiplex PCR, and the TCRdb table lists in-frame clones only, not all of them. In the table there are about 92,000 clones, approximately 91% of which are singletons. On this clone itself: Its antigen remains unknown.

Germline values: CDR1 SGHDT, CDR2 YYEEEE. V lost 2 bases and J lost 4; bases outside the gene matches: 14. This CDR3 is built from 18 residues. The V gene is TRBV5-6, the J gene TRBJ1-4; 7 bases fit TRBD1. The sample here was CD4+ or CD8+ T cells sorted from blood, taken in a trial of the OX40 agonist ivuxolimab. This receptor was identified in an adult with an advanced solid tumor such as melanoma, head and neck, liver or kidney cancer. DNA of the CDR3: TGTGCCAGCAGCTTCCTGACAGGGCCTGAGGTTGGTAATGAAAAACTGTTTTTT. It specifies CASSFLTGPEVGNEKLFF.